A selection of T cell receptor beta chains follows, all from one sample in a study of T cell changes during pregnancy in multiple sclerosis. Data came from immunoSEQ multiplex PCR; TCRdb stores just in-frame clones and leaves some out. The repertoire holds almost 50,000 clones, with 91% as singletons. The input for sequencing was CD8+ T cells from peripheral blood mononuclear cells, taken after pregnancy. Every receptor here comes from a female donor with multiple sclerosis, enrolled in a pregnancy study. Both conserved end residues are part of each CDR3. The D gene is left open where the match is weak. Clone size appears in some rows only: once, few, many, or a class for an expanded clone.

D gene	clone size	V gene	J gene	CDR3 protein	CDR3 DNA
TRBD1	NA	TRBV9	TRBJ1-2	CASSVVRGTGGNGYTF	TGTGCCAGCAGCGTAGTTCGAGGGACAGGGGGCAATGGCTACACCTTC
NA	NA	TRBV7-3	TRBJ2-7	CASSLYAGVPNEQYF	TGTGCCAGCAGCCTTTATGCAGGGGTTCCTAACGAGCAGTACTTC
TRBD2	few	TRBV6-5	TRBJ2-1	CASSPTSGDYNEQFF	TGTGCCAGCAGTCCAACTAGCGGGGACTACAATGAGCAGTTCTTC
TRBD1	NA	TRBV4-1	TRBJ1-1	CASSQVPGQTNTEAFF	TGCGCCAGCAGCCAAGTACCGGGACAGACGAACACTGAAGCTTTCTTT
NA	NA	TRBV19	TRBJ2-1	CASSIGGTPTGGYEQFF	TGTGCCAGTAGTATAGGCGGGACCCCTACAGGAGGGTATGAGCAGTTCTTC
NA	NA	TRBV27	TRBJ2-1	CASSLWDTDYNEQFF	TGTGCCAGCAGTTTATGGGACACCGACTACAATGAGCAGTTCTTC
TRBD2	NA	TRBV2	TRBJ2-7	CASRVLAGDAYEQYF	TGTGCCAGCAGAGTACTAGCGGGGGACGCCTACGAGCAGTACTTC
NA	NA	TRBV19	TRBJ2-7	CASSMGWRTAYEQYF	TGTGCCAGTAGTATGGGGTGGAGGACAGCTTACGAGCAGTACTTC
TRBD2	NA	TRBV9	TRBJ2-2	CASSVDALAGPWDTGELFF	TGTGCCAGCAGCGTAGATGCACTAGCGGGACCGTGGGACACCGGGGAGCTGTTTTTT
NA	NA	TRBV7-6	TRBJ2-1	CASSLSAESSYNEQFF	TGTGCCAGCTCATTAAGCGCCGAGAGCTCCTACAATGAGCAGTTCTTC
NA	NA	TRBV5-6	TRBJ1-5	CASSAADQPQHF	TGTGCCAGCAGCGCAGCGGATCAGCCCCAGCATTTT
NA	NA	TRBV10-3	TRBJ2-2	CAISAGETGELFF	TGTGCCATCAGTGCGGGGGAGACCGGGGAGCTGTTTTTT
TRBD1	NA	TRBV9	TRBJ1-1	CASSVTGEVFTEAFF	TGTGCCAGCAGCGTAACAGGGGAGGTATTCACTGAAGCTTTCTTT
NA	NA	TRBV19	TRBJ1-5	CASSIWGKVDQPQHF	TGTGCCAGTAGTATATGGGGCAAGGTAGATCAGCCCCAGCATTTT
TRBD1	NA	TRBV7-9	TRBJ2-7	CASSSRTGGSYEQYF	TGTGCCAGCAGTTCGAGGACAGGGGGCTCCTACGAGCAGTACTTC
NA	NA	TRBV27	TRBJ1-2	CASRSLADYGYTF	TGTGCCAGCAGATCACTCGCCGACTATGGCTACACCTTC
NA	NA	TRBV27	TRBJ1-2	CASSLNRLGGYTF	TGTGCCAGCAGTTTAAACAGGCTCGGTGGCTACACCTTC
NA	NA	TRBV4-1	TRBJ1-4	CASSQEAGAGANEKLFF	TGCGCCAGCAGCCAAGAAGCCGGAGCGGGGGCTAATGAAAAACTGTTTTTT
TRBD2	NA	TRBV14	TRBJ2-3	CASSHQAGGTDTQYF	TGTGCCAGCAGCCACCAAGCGGGGGGCACAGATACGCAGTATTTT
NA	NA	TRBV11-2	TRBJ2-2	CASSLMFGINTGELFF	TGTGCCAGCAGCTTAATGTTCGGGATCAACACCGGGGAGCTGTTTTTT
NA	NA	TRBV6-5	TRBJ2-3	CASSYSAGSYTDTQYF	TGTGCCAGCAGTTACTCTGCGGGGAGCTACACAGATACGCAGTATTTT
NA	NA	TRBV7-6	TRBJ2-7	CASSLVPDMAGEQYF	TGTGCCAGCAGCTTAGTTCCCGACATGGCTGGCGAGCAGTACTTC
NA	NA	TRBV29-1	TRBJ2-1	CSLETGTFLGNEQFF	TGCAGCCTCGAGACGGGGACTTTTTTAGGCAATGAGCAGTTCTTC
NA	NA	TRBV11-2	TRBJ2-1	CASREGWYTYNEQFF	TGTGCCAGCAGGGAGGGGTGGTATACCTACAATGAGCAGTTCTTC
NA	NA	TRBV2	TRBJ2-2	CASSETGGVDGELFF	TGTGCCAGCAGTGAAACCGGGGGAGTTGACGGGGAGCTGTTTTTT
NA	NA	TRBV10-2	TRBJ1-2	CASNTGSNYGYTF	TGCGCCAGCAATACAGGGTCTAACTATGGCTACACCTTC
TRBD1	NA	TRBV2	TRBJ2-4	CASGTALAKNIQYF	TGTGCCAGCGGGACAGCCCTAGCCAAAAACATTCAGTACTTC
TRBD1	once	TRBV2	TRBJ2-5	CASRTRTGGFETQYF	TGTGCCAGCAGGACCCGGACAGGGGGCTTCGAGACCCAGTACTTC
NA	NA	TRBV6-1	TRBJ2-7	CASRDSETYEQYF	TGTGCCAGCAGAGACAGTGAAACCTACGAGCAGTACTTC
TRBD1	NA	TRBV29-1	TRBJ2-7	CSVYGQGNGEQYF	TGCAGCGTTTACGGACAGGGGAACGGGGAGCAGTACTTC
NA	NA	TRBV27	TRBJ2-7	CASSPIGTGSYEQYF	TGTGCCAGCAGTCCCATAGGGACTGGCTCCTACGAGCAGTACTTC
TRBD2	NA	TRBV15	TRBJ2-7	CATSRDGGGTYEQYF	TGTGCCACCAGCAGAGATGGCGGGGGGACCTACGAGCAGTACTTC
TRBD1	NA	TRBV7-9	TRBJ1-2	CASSLGTGNYGYTF	TGTGCCAGCAGCTTAGGGACAGGAAACTATGGCTACACCTTC
NA	NA	TRBV9	TRBJ1-3	CASSSNLEGLEDTIYF	TGTGCCAGCAGCTCAAACCTGGAGGGCCTGGAAGACACCATATATTTT
NA	NA	TRBV13	TRBJ2-2	CASSLGPGSGELFF	TGTGCCAGCAGCTTAGGCCCGGGATCCGGGGAGCTGTTTTTT